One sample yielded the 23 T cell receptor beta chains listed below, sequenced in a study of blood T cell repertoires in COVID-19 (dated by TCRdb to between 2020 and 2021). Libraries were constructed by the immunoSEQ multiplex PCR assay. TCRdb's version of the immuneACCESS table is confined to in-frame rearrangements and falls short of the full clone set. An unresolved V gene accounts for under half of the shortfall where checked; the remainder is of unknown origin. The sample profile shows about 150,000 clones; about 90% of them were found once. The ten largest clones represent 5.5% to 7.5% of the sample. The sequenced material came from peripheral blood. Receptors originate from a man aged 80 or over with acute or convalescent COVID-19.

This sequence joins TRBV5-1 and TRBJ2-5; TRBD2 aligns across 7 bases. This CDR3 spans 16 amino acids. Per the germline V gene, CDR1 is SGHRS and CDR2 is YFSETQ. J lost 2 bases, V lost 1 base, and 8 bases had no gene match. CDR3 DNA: TGCGCCAGCAGCTTGTCAAGCGGGGTTAAACAAGAGACCCAGTACTTC. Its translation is CASSLSSGVKQETQYF.

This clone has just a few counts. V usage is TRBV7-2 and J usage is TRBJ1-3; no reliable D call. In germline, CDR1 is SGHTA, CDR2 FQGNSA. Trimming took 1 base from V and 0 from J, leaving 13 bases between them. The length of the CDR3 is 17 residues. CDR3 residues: CASSLDLSRYSGNTIYF. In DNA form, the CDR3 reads TGTGCCAGCAGCTTAGATCTTAGCAGATACTCTGGAAACACCATATATTTT.

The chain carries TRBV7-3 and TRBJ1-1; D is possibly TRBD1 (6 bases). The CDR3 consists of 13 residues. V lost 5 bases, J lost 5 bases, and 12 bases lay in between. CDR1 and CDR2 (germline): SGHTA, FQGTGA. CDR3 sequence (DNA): TGTGCCAGCAGCCGTCAGGGGTGGACTGAAGCTTTCTTT. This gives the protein CASSRQGWTEAFF. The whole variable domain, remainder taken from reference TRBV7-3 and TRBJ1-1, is GAGVSQTPSNKVTEKGKYVELRCDPISGHTALYWYRQSLGQGPEFLIYFQGTGAADDSGLPNDRFFAVRPEGSVSTLKIQRTERGDSAVYLCASSRQGWTEAFFGQGTRLTVV.

CDR3 DNA sequence: TGTGCCAGCAGCTTGGCGCGCGGACATTATAGCAATCAGCCCCAGCATTTT. It is translated as CASSLARGHYSNQPQHF. The chain is built from TRBV5-8 and TRBJ1-5; TRBD1 is a possible D gene (5 bases). This CDR3 comprises 17 residues. V lost 0 bases, J lost 0 bases, and 13 bases lay in between. Germline V lookup: CDR1 SGHTS, CDR2 YDEGEE.

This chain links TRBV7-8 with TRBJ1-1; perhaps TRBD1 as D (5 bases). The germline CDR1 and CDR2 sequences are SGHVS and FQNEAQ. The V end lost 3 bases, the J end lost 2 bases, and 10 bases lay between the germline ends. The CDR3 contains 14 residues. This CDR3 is CASSLQGINTEAFF. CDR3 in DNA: TGTGCCAGCAGCTTGCAGGGAATTAACACTGAAGCTTTCTTT.

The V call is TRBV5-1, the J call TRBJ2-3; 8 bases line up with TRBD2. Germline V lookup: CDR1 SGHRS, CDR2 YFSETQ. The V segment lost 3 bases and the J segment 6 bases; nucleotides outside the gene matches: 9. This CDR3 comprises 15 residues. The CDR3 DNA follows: TGCGCCAGCAGCTCGGGAGGGCGGGAGGCCGATACGCAGTATTTT. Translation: CASSSGGREADTQYF.

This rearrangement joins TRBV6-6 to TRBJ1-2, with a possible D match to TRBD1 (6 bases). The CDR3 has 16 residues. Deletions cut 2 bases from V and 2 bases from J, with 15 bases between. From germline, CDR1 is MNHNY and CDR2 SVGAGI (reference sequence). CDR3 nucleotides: TGTGCCAGCAGTTACGACCCCAGGGGCCCCAACTATGGCTACACCTTC. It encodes CASSYDPRGPNYGYTF.

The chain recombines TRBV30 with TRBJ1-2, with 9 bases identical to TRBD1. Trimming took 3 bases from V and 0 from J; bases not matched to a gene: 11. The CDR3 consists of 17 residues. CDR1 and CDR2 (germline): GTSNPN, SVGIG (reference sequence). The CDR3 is CAWRGGDRAFANYGYTF. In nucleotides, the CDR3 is TGTGCCTGGAGAGGGGGGGACAGGGCCTTCGCTAACTATGGCTACACCTTC.

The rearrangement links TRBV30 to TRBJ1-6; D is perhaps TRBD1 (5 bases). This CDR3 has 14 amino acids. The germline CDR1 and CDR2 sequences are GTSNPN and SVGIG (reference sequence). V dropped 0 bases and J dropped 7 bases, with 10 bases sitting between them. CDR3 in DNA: TGTGCCTGGAGTGTAAACAGGATGAATTCACCCCTCCACTTT. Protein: CAWSVNRMNSPLHF.

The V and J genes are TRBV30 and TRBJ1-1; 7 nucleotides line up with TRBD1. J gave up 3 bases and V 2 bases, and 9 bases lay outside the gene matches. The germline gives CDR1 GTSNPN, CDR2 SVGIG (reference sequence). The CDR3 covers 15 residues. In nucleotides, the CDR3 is TGTGCCTGGAGTAACTTAGGACAGGCAGACACTGAAGCTTTCTTT. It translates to CAWSNLGQADTEAFF.

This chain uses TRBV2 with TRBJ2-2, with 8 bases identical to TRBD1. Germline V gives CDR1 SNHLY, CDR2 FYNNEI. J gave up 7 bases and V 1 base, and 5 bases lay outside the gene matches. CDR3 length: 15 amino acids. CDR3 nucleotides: TGTGCCAGCAGTGAAGTGCCAGGGGGCCACGGGGAGCTGTTTTTT. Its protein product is CASSEVPGGHGELFF.

Written as DNA, the CDR3 is TGTGCCAGCAGTTTGGGACTAGCGGGGCTCAGCTCCTACAATGAGCAGTTCTTC. Amino acids: CASSLGLAGLSSYNEQFF. The rearrangement joins TRBV27 to TRBJ2-1, with 13 bases that match TRBD2. The V and J ends lost 3 bases and 0 bases, in that order; junction bases with no gene match: 5. From germline, CDR1 is MNHEY and CDR2 SMNVEV (reference sequence). The length of the CDR3 is 18 residues.

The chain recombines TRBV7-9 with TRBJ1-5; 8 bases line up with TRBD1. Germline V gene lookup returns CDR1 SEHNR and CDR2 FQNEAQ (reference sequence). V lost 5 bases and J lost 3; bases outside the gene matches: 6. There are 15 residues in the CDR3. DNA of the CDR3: TGTGCCAGCAGCATCGGGACAGGAACCAATCAGCCCCAGCATTTT. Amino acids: CASSIGTGTNQPQHF.

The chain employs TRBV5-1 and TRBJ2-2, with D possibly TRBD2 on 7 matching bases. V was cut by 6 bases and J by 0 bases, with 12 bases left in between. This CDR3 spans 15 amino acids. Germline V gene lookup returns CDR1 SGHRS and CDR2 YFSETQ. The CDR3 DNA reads TGCGCCAGCAAGGGGGGGAGTACGAACACCGGGGAGCTGTTTTTT. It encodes CASKGGSTNTGELFF.

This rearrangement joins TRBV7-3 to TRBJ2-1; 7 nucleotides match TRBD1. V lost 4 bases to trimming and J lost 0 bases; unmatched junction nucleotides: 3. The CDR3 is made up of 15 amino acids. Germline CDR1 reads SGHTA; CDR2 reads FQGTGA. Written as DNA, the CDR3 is TGTGCCAGCAGCTCCAGGGACAGCTCCTACAATGAGCAGTTCTTC. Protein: CASSSRDSSYNEQFF. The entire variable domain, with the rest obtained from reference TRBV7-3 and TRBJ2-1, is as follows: GAGVSQTPSNKVTEKGKYVELRCDPISGHTALYWYRQSLGQGPEFLIYFQGTGAADDSGLPNDRFFAVRPEGSVSTLKIQRTERGDSAVYLCASSSRDSSYNEQFFGPGTRLTVL.

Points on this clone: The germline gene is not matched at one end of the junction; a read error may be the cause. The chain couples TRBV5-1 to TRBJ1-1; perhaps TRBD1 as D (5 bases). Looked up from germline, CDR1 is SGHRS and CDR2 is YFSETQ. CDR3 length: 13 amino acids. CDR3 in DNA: TGCGCCAGCAGCTTGGCCACAGGAGACTCATCATTTTTT. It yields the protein CASSLATGDSSFF. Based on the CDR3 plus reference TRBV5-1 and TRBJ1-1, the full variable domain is KAGVTQTPRYLIKTRGQQVTLSCSPISGHRSVSWYQQTPGQGLQFLFEYFSETQRNKGNFPGRFSGRQFSNSRSEMNVSTLELGDSALYLCASSLATGDSSFFGQGTRLTVV.

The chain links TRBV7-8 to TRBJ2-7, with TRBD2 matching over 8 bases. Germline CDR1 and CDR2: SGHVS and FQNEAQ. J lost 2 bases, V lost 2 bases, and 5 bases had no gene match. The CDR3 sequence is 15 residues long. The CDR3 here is CASSLTVAGTYEQYF. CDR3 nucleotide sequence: TGTGCCAGCAGCTTAACGGTAGCGGGGACCTACGAGCAGTACTTC.

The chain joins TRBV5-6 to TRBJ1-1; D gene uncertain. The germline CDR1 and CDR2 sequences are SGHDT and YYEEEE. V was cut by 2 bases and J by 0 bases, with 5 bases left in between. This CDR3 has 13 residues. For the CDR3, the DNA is TGTGCCAGCAGCTTAACAGTGAACACTGAAGCTTTCTTT. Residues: CASSLTVNTEAFF.

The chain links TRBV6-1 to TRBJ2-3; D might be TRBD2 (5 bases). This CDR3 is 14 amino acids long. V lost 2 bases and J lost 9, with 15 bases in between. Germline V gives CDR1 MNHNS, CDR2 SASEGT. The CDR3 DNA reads TGTGCCAGCAGTGAAAACGGGCTCTCGGGGACGCAGTATTTT. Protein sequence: CASSENGLSGTQYF.

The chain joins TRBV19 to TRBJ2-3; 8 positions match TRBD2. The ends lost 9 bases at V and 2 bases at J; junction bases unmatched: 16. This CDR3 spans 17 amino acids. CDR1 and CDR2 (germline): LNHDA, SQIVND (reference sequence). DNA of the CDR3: TGTGCCAGCACCGGGACTAGAGGGTCCCCCACCACAGATACGCAGTATTTT. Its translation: CASTGTRGSPTTDTQYF.

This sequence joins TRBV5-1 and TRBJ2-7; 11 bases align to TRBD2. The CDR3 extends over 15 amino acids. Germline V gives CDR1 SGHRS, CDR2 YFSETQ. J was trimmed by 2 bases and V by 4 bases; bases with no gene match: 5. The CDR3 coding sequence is TGCGCCAGCAGCCCGGGACTAGCGGCTACCTACGAGCAGTACTTC. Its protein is CASSPGLAATYEQYF.

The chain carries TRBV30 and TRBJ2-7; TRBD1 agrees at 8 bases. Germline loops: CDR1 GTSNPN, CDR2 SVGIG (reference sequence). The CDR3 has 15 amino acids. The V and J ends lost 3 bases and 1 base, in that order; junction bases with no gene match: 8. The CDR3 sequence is CAWSKGTGASYEQYF. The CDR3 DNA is TGTGCCTGGAGCAAGGGGACAGGCGCTTCCTACGAGCAGTACTTC. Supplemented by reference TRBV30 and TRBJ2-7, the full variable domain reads SQTIHQWPATLVQPVGSPLSLECTVEGTSNPNLYWYRQAAGRGLQLLFYSVGIGQISSEVPQNLSASRPQDRQFILSSKKLLLSDSGFYLCAWSKGTGASYEQYFGPGTRLTVT.

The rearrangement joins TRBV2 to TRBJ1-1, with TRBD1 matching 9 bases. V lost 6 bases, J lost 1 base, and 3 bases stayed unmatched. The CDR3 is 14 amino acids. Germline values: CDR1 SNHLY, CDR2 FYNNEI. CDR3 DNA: TGTGCCAGCAGGGGACAGGGCTGGAACACTGAAGCTTTCTTT. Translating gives CASRGQGWNTEAFF.